One and the same sample provided the 9 T cell receptor beta chains below, sequenced in a study of patients and donors after allogeneic stem cell transplantation. TCRdb reprocessed the RT-PCR reads via MiXCR and lists one record per CDR3 protein. Of roughly 880,000 distinct CDR3 sequences listed, around 17% are singletons. The material sequenced was blood, either unsorted or a sorted T cell fraction (not recorded which). These receptors were taken from a human donor who was either an allogeneic HSCT recipient or a stem cell or donor lymphocyte infusion donor (not recorded which). It is not recorded whose cells these are; they may come from a transplant donor.

This clonotype was found many times. V usage is TRBV12-3 or TRBV12-4 and J usage is TRBJ2-1; no reliable D call. This CDR3 region has 16 residues. V lost 6 bases, J lost 1 base, and 16 bases lay in between. This chain's CDR3 is CASSLLSGRSYNEQFF. Here the CDR3 DNA reads TGTGCCAGCAGCCTACTATCAGGTCGGTCCTACAATGAGCAGTTCTTC.

The gene calls are TRBV12-3 or TRBV12-4 and TRBJ1-2; D is unresolved. This CDR3 comprises 13 residues. The V and J ends lost 1 base and 14 bases respectively, with 17 bases between them. CDR3 loop: CASSLGEPTAQTF. In DNA form, the CDR3 reads TGTGCCAGCAGTTTAGGAGAACCTACGGCGCAGACCTTC.

The sample holds a few counts of this clonotype. The genes are TRBV7-9 and TRBJ2-1; D might be TRBD2 (5 bases). Germline V gives CDR1 SEHNR, CDR2 FQNEAQ (reference sequence). The germline V and J ends were trimmed by 4 bases and 9 bases, with 13 bases remaining between them. CDR3 length equals 13 residues. The CDR3, as DNA: TGTGCCAGCAGCTCCGGACTCGCCGTTGAGCAGTTCTTC. Protein: CASSSGLAVEQFF.

This clonotype showed up just a few times. The chain combines TRBV6-1 with TRBJ2-3, with 8 bases that match TRBD1. The germline CDR1 and CDR2 sequences are MNHNS and SASEGT. This CDR3 is 16 amino acids long. The trim removed 5 bases at V and 1 base at J, leaving 8 bases unmatched. CDR3 region: CASSQQGVGGTDTQYF. The CDR3 DNA reads TGTGCCAGCAGTCAACAGGGGGTCGGGGGCACAGATACGCAGTATTTT.

This chain links TRBV29-1 with TRBJ1-1; the D is unclear. CDR3 length: 12 residues. CDR1 SQVTM and CDR2 ANQGSEA come from the germline V gene. Trimming pared 6 bases from V and 0 bases from J, leaving 8 bases between. DNA of the CDR3: TGCAGCGTCGCTCACCTGAACACTGAAGCTTTCTTT. Its protein product is CSVAHLNTEAFF.

This clonotype was picked up a small number of times. The chain links TRBV6-1 to TRBJ1-2, with unresolved D. In germline, CDR1 is MNHNS, CDR2 SASEGT. CDR3 length: 17 amino acids. V was trimmed by 2 bases and J by 0 bases, leaving 16 bases between them. The CDR3 nucleotides are TGTGCCAGCAGTGAACCGGACTCCTTTCGGCCTAACTATGGCTACACCTTC. The encoded protein is CASSEPDSFRPNYGYTF.

Here the CDR3 reads CASSPRGLAGGNEQFF. CDR3 in DNA: TGTGCCAGCAGCCCCCGGGGACTAGCGGGGGGCAATGAGCAGTTCTTC. The chain links TRBV11-1 to TRBJ2-1; 15 nucleotides agree with TRBD2. Germline CDR1 reads SGHAT; CDR2 reads FQDESV (reference sequence). V shed 5 bases, J shed 6 bases, and the junction held 5 bases outside the gene matches. The CDR3 sequence is 16 residues long.

The CDR3 protein is CASSQDTSGGALVYF. The CDR3 DNA reads TGCGCCAGCAGCCAAGATACTAGCGGGGGGGCTTTAGTGTACTTC. The rearrangement links TRBV4-3 to TRBJ2-7; 13 nucleotides line up with TRBD2. Germline loops: CDR1 LGHNA, CDR2 YSLEER. The V segment lost 0 bases and the J segment 12 bases; nucleotides outside the gene matches: 8. The CDR3 totals 15 residues.

The J gene is TRBJ1-2, the V gene TRBV12-3 or TRBV12-4; D gene uncertain. Trimming pared 1 base from V and 8 bases from J, leaving 11 bases between. This CDR3 region has 13 residues. As DNA, the CDR3 is TGTGCCAGCAGTTTAGGTCGGGGTACAGGCTACACCTTC. Amino acid sequence: CASSLGRGTGYTF.